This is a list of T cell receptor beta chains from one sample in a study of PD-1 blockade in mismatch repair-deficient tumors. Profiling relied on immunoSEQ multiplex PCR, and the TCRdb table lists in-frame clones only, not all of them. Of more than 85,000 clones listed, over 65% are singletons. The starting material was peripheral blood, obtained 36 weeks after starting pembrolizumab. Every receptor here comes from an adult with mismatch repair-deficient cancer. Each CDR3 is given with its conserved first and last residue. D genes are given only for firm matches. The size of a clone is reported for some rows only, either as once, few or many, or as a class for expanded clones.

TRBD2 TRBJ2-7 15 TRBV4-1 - CASSPELAGAYEQYF TGCGCCAGCAGCCCTGAACTAGCGGGGGCCTACGAGCAGTACTTC
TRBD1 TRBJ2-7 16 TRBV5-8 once CASSLAVRGRIHEQYF TGTGCCAGCAGCTTGGCCGTCAGGGGGCGAATCCACGAGCAGTACTTC
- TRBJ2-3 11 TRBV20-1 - CSVSEMDTQYF TGCAGTGTTTCGGAGATGGATACGCAGTATTTT
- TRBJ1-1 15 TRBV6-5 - CASSYSRTGTTEAFF TGTGCCAGCAGTTACTCGAGGACTGGGACCACTGAAGCTTTCTTT
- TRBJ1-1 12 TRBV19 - CASRQGSTEAFF TGTGCCAGTAGGCAGGGGAGCACTGAAGCTTTCTTT
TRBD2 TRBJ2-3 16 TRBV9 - CASSLSGRGGTDTQYF TGTGCCAGCAGCCTCAGCGGGAGAGGCGGCACAGATACGCAGTATTTT
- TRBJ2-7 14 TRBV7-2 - CASSLDPDYHEQYF TGTGCCAGCAGCCTAGACCCTGATTATCACGAGCAGTACTTC
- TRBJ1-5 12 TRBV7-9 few CASSLDYQPQHF TGTGCCAGCAGCTTAGACTATCAGCCCCAGCATTTT
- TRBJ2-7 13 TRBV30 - CAWSGDDFYEQYF TGTGCCTGGAGTGGGGACGACTTCTACGAGCAGTACTTC
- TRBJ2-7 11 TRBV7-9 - CASSLERGQYF TGTGCCAGCAGCTTAGAGAGGGGGCAGTACTTC
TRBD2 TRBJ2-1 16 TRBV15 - CATSRVGLAGAREQFF TGTGCCACCAGCAGAGTAGGACTAGCGGGAGCGCGGGAGCAGTTCTTC
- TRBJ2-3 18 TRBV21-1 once CASSKRMDREPSTDTQYF TGTGCCAGCAGCAAACGGATGGACAGGGAACCTAGCACAGATACGCAGTATTTT
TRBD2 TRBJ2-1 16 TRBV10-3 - CAITQLAGATYNEQFF TGTGCCATCACCCAGCTAGCGGGAGCCACCTACAATGAGCAGTTCTTC
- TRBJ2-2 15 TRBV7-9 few CASSFGTMASGELFF TGTGCCAGCAGCTTCGGGACCATGGCGTCCGGGGAGCTGTTTTTT
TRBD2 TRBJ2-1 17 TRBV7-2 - CASSPHRLAGGHNEQFF TGTGCCAGCAGCCCTCATAGACTAGCGGGAGGCCACAATGAGCAGTTCTTC
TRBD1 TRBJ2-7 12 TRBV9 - CASSATGDEQYF TGTGCCAGCAGCGCAACAGGGGACGAGCAGTACTTC
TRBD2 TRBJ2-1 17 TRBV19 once CASSISSPSGIYNEQFF TGTGCCAGTAGTATAAGTTCCCCTAGCGGGATCTACAATGAGCAGTTCTTC
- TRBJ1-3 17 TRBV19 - CASSIDRTLGQYNTIYF TGTGCCAGTAGTATAGATCGGACGCTTGGACAGTACAACACCATATATTTT
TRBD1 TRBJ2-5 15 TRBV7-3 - CASSLKRTGGETQYF TGTGCCAGCAGCTTAAAGAGGACAGGTGGGGAGACCCAGTACTTC
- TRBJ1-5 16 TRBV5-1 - CASSLEGQNSNQPQHF TGCGCCAGCAGCTTGGAGGGACAAAATAGCAATCAGCCCCAGCATTTT
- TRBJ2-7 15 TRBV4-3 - CASSQDMERVSGQYF TGCGCCAGCAGCCAAGATATGGAGCGGGTGTCTGGCCAGTACTTC
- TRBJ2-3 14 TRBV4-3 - CASSAGDTPDTQYF TGCGCCAGCAGCGCAGGGGACACCCCAGATACGCAGTATTTT
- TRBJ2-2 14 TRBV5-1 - CASSSSSVTGELFF TGCGCCAGCAGCTCCTCTAGCGTAACCGGGGAGCTGTTTTTT
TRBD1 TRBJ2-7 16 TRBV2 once CASRWDRGTSGYEQYF TGTGCCAGCAGATGGGACAGGGGAACGTCTGGCTACGAGCAGTACTTC
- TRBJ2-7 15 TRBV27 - CASSSPGGPSYEQYF TGTGCCAGCAGTTCTCCGGGCGGGCCCTCCTACGAGCAGTACTTC
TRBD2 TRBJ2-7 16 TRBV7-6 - CASSLGTSGRSYEQYF TGTGCCAGCAGCTTAGGGACTAGCGGGAGAAGCTACGAGCAGTACTTC
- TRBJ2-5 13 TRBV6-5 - CASREGGTETQYF TGTGCCAGCAGAGAGGGGGGGACGGAGACCCAGTACTTC
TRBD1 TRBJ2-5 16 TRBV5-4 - CASSLVGTGVQETQYF TGTGCCAGCAGCTTGGTGGGGACAGGGGTTCAAGAGACCCAGTACTTC